What follows is one T cell receptor beta chain and its context. Its specificity is not known. As the sequencing template, cDNA was produced by extracting RNA and reverse transcribing it. Clones were read by immunoSEQ multiplex PCR, and TCRdb kept only the in-frame ones, dropping some. The table records 130,000 or so clones, 60% to 65% of them present only once. Germline V gives CDR1 SGHAT, CDR2 FQNNGV. The CDR3 runs to 12 residues. The germline V and J ends were trimmed by 1 base and 6 bases, with 6 bases remaining between them. This entry belongs to a study of CD8+ T cells in alopecia areata. Treatment described: oral pan-JAK inhibitor, 5-10 mg twice daily. General study findings and limits: Scalp sequencing captures resident alphabeta T cells of normal skin too.

The sequence derives from a human donor with alopecia areata. Sample: CD4+ T cells sorted from blood, taken at week 4, from a patient treated with tofacitinib. This rearrangement joins TRBV11-2 to TRBJ1-2; no clear D. CDR3 residues: CASSLGSDGYTF. CDR3 DNA: TGTGCCAGCAGCTTAGGTTCAGATGGCTACACCTTC.